The 26 T cell receptor beta chains below were found in one sample sequenced in a study of T cell repertoires in cytomegalovirus infection. Antigens of these TCRs are unknown. Using its own MiXCR run on the reads, TCRdb lists one record per CDR3 protein. Among about 900,000 distinct CDR3 sequences, roughly 31% were seen once, and the ten largest hold over 12%. This material consisted of cultured CD8+ T cells from PBMCs, taken from culture after CMV antigen stimulation. The receptors were sampled from a human donor in good health (CMV status not recorded). Some clones in this sample may be carry-over from other donors' samples.

The V gene is TRBV28, the J gene TRBJ2-1; D uncertain. V lost 6 bases and J 5 bases, leaving 14 bases between the germline ends. The CDR3 spans 14 residues. CDR1 is MDHEN and CDR2 is SYDVKM in the germline V gene. The CDR3 DNA follows: TGTGCCAGCAGCGAGGAGACTGTCGACAATGAGCAGTTCTTC. Translation gives CASSEETVDNEQFF.

As for this clonotype: Germline and junction disagree at one end, which may indicate a read error. V usage is TRBV5-1 and J usage is TRBJ2-7; D is uncertain. Per germline, CDR1 SGHRS and CDR2 YFSETQ. This CDR3 has 14 amino acids. CDR3 coding DNA: TGCGCCAACAGCTTGGGCAGAAGCTCCTACGAGCAGTGCTTC. This translates into CANSLGRSSYEQCF.

This clonotype was picked up a small number of times. The chain recombines TRBV6-1 with TRBJ1-5; D remains ambiguous. Trimming cost V 0 bases and J 0 bases, with 6 bases left between them. CDR3 length equals 15 residues. CDR1 and CDR2 (germline): MNHNS, SASEGT. The CDR3 coding sequence is TGTGCCAGCAGTGAAGCAGGCTTTAGCAATCAGCCCCAGCATTTT. This sequence encodes CASSEAGFSNQPQHF.

This clonotype has more than one count but fewer than ten. The V and J genes are TRBV2 and TRBJ2-7; D is possibly TRBD1 (5 bases). From germline, CDR1 is SNHLY and CDR2 FYNNEI. The CDR3 is 13 residues long. V lost 8 bases and J lost 0, with 11 bases in between. In DNA form, the CDR3 reads TGTGCCAGCGAGGACATCGACTCCTACGAGCAGTACTTC. It encodes CASEDIDSYEQYF.

J is TRBJ1-5 and V is TRBV28; maybe TRBD1 (5 bases). The V end was cut by 10 bases, the J end by 3 bases, with 19 bases between. Germline CDR1 MDHEN, CDR2 SYDVKM. The CDR3 is 15 residues long. CDR3 sequence: CATRTGTSLNQPQHF. CDR3 bases: TGTGCCACCCGGACTGGGACTTCCCTCAATCAGCCCCAGCATTTT.

The rearrangement uses TRBV19 and TRBJ2-4; no clear D gene. CDR3 length: 12 residues. CDR1 is LNHDA and CDR2 is SQIVND in the germline V gene (reference sequence). The V end was cut by 6 bases, the J end by 8 bases, with 11 bases between. The CDR3 spells CASSLRPDIQYF. The CDR3 bases are TGTGCCAGTAGCCTGAGGCCAGACATTCAGTACTTC. Using reference TRBV19 and TRBJ2-4 for the parts outside the CDR3, the full variable domain is DGGITQSPKYLFRKEGQNVTLSCEQNLNHDAMYWYRQDPGQGLRLIYYSQIVNDFQKGDIAEGYSVSREKKESFPLTVTSAQKNPTAFYLCASSLRPDIQYFGAGTRLSVL.

This clonotype was observed many times. The chain recombines TRBV28 with TRBJ2-1; D ambiguous. Trimming pared 7 bases from V and 7 bases from J, leaving 5 bases between. This CDR3 region has 10 residues. Germline V gene sequence: CDR1 MDHEN, CDR2 SYDVKM. The CDR3 sequence is CASNGNEQFF. CDR3 in DNA: TGTGCCAGCAATGGGAATGAGCAGTTCTTC. Full variable domain (missing parts from reference TRBV28 and TRBJ2-1): DVKVTQSSRYLVKRTGEKVFLECVQDMDHENMFWYRQDPGLGLRLIYFSYDVKMKEKGDIPEGYSVSREKKERFSLILESASTNQTSMYLCASNGNEQFFGPGTRLTVL.

The rearrangement links TRBV27 to TRBJ2-1; no reliable D call. The CDR3 is 14 residues long. Per germline, CDR1 MNHEY and CDR2 SMNVEV (reference sequence). The germline V and J ends were trimmed by 3 bases and 5 bases, with 11 bases remaining between them. In DNA, the CDR3 is TGTGCCAGCAGTTTCTCGGGCCTTCACAATGAGCAGTTCTTC. Protein sequence: CASSFSGLHNEQFF.

There are a few counts of this clonotype. The chain is built from TRBV6-5 and TRBJ1-1; D possibly corresponds to TRBD1 (5 bases). Germline values: CDR1 MNHEY, CDR2 SVGAGI. The CDR3 length is 16 residues. The V end lost 6 bases, the J end lost 11 bases, and 28 bases lay between the germline ends. The CDR3 region has the DNA TGTGCCAGCAGACACTCACCGGGCGGGGACCGCCTTGGGGCTTTCTTT. It codes for CASRHSPGGDRLGAFF.

The sample holds many counts of this clonotype. V gene TRBV12-3 or TRBV12-4 combines with J gene TRBJ1-5; no clear D gene. The V end was cut by 6 bases, the J end by 3 bases, with 9 bases between. The length of the CDR3 is 13 residues. Here the CDR3 DNA reads TGTGCCAGCAGCCTAGGGTACAATCAGCCCCAGCATTTT. Protein product: CASSLGYNQPQHF.

The genes are TRBV6-5 and TRBJ1-2; D may be TRBD1 (5 bases). V dropped 2 bases and J dropped 4 bases, with 14 bases sitting between them. Germline V lookup: CDR1 MNHEY, CDR2 SVGAGI. The CDR3 length is 15 residues. In DNA form, the CDR3 reads TGTGCCAGCAGTTACACTCCCGGACACCTCTATGGCTACACCTTC. Amino acid sequence: CASSYTPGHLYGYTF.

This chain joins TRBV2 and TRBJ1-1; D not certain. The germline gives CDR1 SNHLY, CDR2 FYNNEI. The V gene lost 7 bases and the J gene lost 0 bases, with 9 bases spanning the gap. This CDR3 is 13 amino acids long. CDR3 protein: CASNWEMNTEAFF. The CDR3 DNA sequence: TGTGCCAGCAACTGGGAAATGAACACTGAAGCTTTCTTT.

J is TRBJ1-2 and V is TRBV10-1, with 9 bases identical to TRBD1. The CDR3 runs to 13 residues. CDR1 WNHNN and CDR2 SYGVQD come from the germline V gene (reference sequence). After removal of 2 bases from V and 5 bases from J, the junction contained 0 bases not matched to a gene. Here the CDR3 DNA reads TGCGCCAGCAGTGAGGACAGGGGGTATGGCTACACCTTC. Amino acid sequence: CASSEDRGYGYTF.

This chain uses TRBV19 with TRBJ1-5, with D unresolved. Per germline, CDR1 LNHDA and CDR2 SQIVND (reference sequence). V was pared by 3 bases and J by 0 bases, with 9 bases between. There are 15 residues in the CDR3. The chain's CDR3 is CASSINGYSNQPQHF. The CDR3 DNA sequence: TGTGCCAGTAGTATCAACGGATATAGCAATCAGCCCCAGCATTTT.

There are many counts of this clonotype. The rearrangement joins TRBV7-8 to TRBJ1-5; 8 bases align to TRBD1. Germline-derived CDR1 and CDR2 are SGHVS and FQNEAQ. This CDR3 is built from 17 residues. V lost 3 bases to trimming and J lost 0 bases; unmatched junction nucleotides: 7. CDR3 sequence reads: CASSLGTGLYSNQPQHF. The DNA of the CDR3 is TGTGCCAGCAGCTTGGGGACAGGCCTGTATAGCAATCAGCCCCAGCATTTT.

This chain uses TRBV2 with TRBJ2-5, with a weak D call TRBD2 (6 bases). CDR1 and CDR2 from the germline V gene are SNHLY and FYNNEI. The CDR3 loop spans 13 amino acids. V was clipped by 8 bases and J by 2 bases, with 12 bases between them. In nucleotides, the CDR3 is TGTGCCAGCGGAGGGCTCTATCAAGAGACCCAGTACTTC. Its protein product is CASGGLYQETQYF.

This clonotype was picked up many times. This chain connects TRBV7-6 to TRBJ1-2; 7 bases line up with TRBD1. CDR1 SGHVS and CDR2 FNYEAQ come from the germline V gene. The CDR3 runs to 13 residues. J was trimmed by 8 bases and V by 5 bases; bases with no gene match: 8. Here the CDR3 DNA reads TGTGCCAGCAGCCCTACCGACAGGGTCGGCTACACCTTC. Amino acid sequence: CASSPTDRVGYTF. Looking up the rest from reference TRBV7-6 and TRBJ1-2 gives the full variable domain: GAGVSQSPRYKVTKRGQDVALRCDPISGHVSLYWYRQALGQGPEFLTYFNYEAQQDKSGLPNDRFSAERPEGSISTLTIQRTEQRDSAMYRCASSPTDRVGYTFGSGTRLTVV.

This rearrangement joins TRBV7-2 to TRBJ1-5; 7 bases agree with TRBD1. Losses at the gene ends were 5 bases for V and 0 bases for J; bases not matched to a gene: 19. The CDR3 loop spans 20 amino acids. Germline lookup yields CDR1 SGHTA and CDR2 FQGNSA. The CDR3 spells CASSPTGRTVSIYSNQPQHF. The CDR3 bases are TGTGCCAGCAGCCCGACAGGGAGGACGGTATCGATTTATAGCAATCAGCCCCAGCATTTT.

V is TRBV6-2 or TRBV6-3 and J is TRBJ2-1; tentatively, D is TRBD2 (6 bases). The CDR3 consists of 13 residues. Germline CDR1 MNHEY, CDR2 SVGEGT. Deletions cut 10 bases from V and 7 bases from J, with 17 bases between. The CDR3 coding sequence is TGTGCCACCGTGGGGGGAGTAGGAAATGAGCAGTTCTTC. Translation: CATVGGVGNEQFF.

A word on this clonotype: Relative to the germline gene, one junction end is altered; a read error may explain this. The gene calls are TRBV7-9 and TRBJ1-6, with D unresolved. This CDR3 is 14 amino acids long. Germline loops: CDR1 SEHNR, CDR2 FQNEAQ (reference sequence). CDR3 in amino acids: CVSSPASTHSPLHF. The CDR3 nucleotides read TGTGTCAGCAGCCCCGCCTCGACCCATTCACCCCTCCACTTT.

This clonotype occurred a few times. The chain couples TRBV19 to TRBJ1-3; tentatively, D is TRBD1 (5 bases). CDR3 length: 15 residues. Germline V lookup: CDR1 LNHDA, CDR2 SQIVND (reference sequence). Trimming cost V 3 bases and J 0 bases, with 9 bases left between them. The chain's CDR3 is CASSMGRGSGNTIYF. CDR3 in DNA: TGTGCCAGTAGTATGGGACGGGGCTCTGGAAACACCATATATTTT. The full variable domain, its missing parts supplied by reference TRBV19 and TRBJ1-3, is DGGITQSPKYLFRKEGQNVTLSCEQNLNHDAMYWYRQDPGQGLRLIYYSQIVNDFQKGDIAEGYSVSREKKESFPLTVTSAQKNPTAFYLCASSMGRGSGNTIYFGEGSWLTVV.

This clonotype turned up a few times. The chain carries TRBV6-5 and TRBJ2-1; the match to TRBD2 covers 9 bases. The CDR3 is 15 residues long. CDR1 MNHEY and CDR2 SVGAGI come from the germline V gene. V shed 3 bases and J 5 bases; nucleotides not matched to a gene: 5. The CDR3, as DNA: TGTGCCAGCAGTTATTTCGGCGGGGGGGACAATGAGCAGTTCTTC. As protein: CASSYFGGGDNEQFF.

The rearrangement links TRBV27 to TRBJ1-1, with TRBD1 matching 9 bases. Germline CDR1 reads MNHEY; CDR2 reads SMNVEV (reference sequence). Germline trimming cut 1 base from V and 3 bases from J; bases unmatched to any gene: 3. This CDR3 comprises 15 residues. CDR3 bases: TGTGCCAGCAGTTTATGGGGACAGGGCCACACTGAAGCTTTCTTT. This gives the protein CASSLWGQGHTEAFF.

The genes are TRBV6-6 and TRBJ1-4; TRBD1 agrees at 8 bases. The CDR3 has 13 amino acids. J lost 8 bases, V lost 7 bases, and 6 bases had no gene match. The germline gives CDR1 MNHNY, CDR2 SVGAGI (reference sequence). This CDR3 is CASNPGGREKLFF. The CDR3 DNA is TGTGCCAGCAATCCAGGGGGCAGAGAAAAACTGTTTTTT.

The gene calls are TRBV29-1 and TRBJ2-7, with a tentative D call TRBD2 (6 bases). V lost 6 bases and J lost 2, with 14 bases in between. CDR3 size: 13 residues. Germline V gives CDR1 SQVTM, CDR2 ANQGSEA. The CDR3 reads CSVRENPAYEQYF. The CDR3 DNA reads as TGCAGCGTCCGGGAGAATCCAGCCTACGAGCAGTACTTC.

This clonotype was seen only a few times. This chain connects TRBV19 to TRBJ1-1; D perhaps matches TRBD1 (6 bases). The V gene's germline CDR1 is LNHDA and CDR2 SQIVND (reference sequence). The ends were cut back, 8 bases at V and 5 bases at J, with 15 bases in the middle. This CDR3 is built from 13 residues. The CDR3 DNA reads as TGTGCCAGTCGGCGGGGGCTGATTACTGAAGCTTTCTTT. It yields the protein CASRRGLITEAFF. Drawing the rest from reference TRBV19 and TRBJ1-1, the complete variable domain is DGGITQSPKYLFRKEGQNVTLSCEQNLNHDAMYWYRQDPGQGLRLIYYSQIVNDFQKGDIAEGYSVSREKKESFPLTVTSAQKNPTAFYLCASRRGLITEAFFGQGTRLTVV.